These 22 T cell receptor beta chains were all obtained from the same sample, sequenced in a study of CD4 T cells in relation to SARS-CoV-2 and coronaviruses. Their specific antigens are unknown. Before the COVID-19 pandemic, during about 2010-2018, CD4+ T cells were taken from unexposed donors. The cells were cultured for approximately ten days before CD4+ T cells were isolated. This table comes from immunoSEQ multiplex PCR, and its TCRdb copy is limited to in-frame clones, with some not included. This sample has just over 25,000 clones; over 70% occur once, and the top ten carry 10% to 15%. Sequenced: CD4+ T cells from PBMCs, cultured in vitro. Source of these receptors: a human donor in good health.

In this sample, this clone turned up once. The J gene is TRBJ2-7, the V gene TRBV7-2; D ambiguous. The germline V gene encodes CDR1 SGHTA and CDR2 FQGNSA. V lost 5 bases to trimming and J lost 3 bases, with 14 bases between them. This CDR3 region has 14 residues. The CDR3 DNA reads TGTGCCAGCAGCCCCTCCGGGTCGAACTACGAGCAGTACTTC. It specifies CASSPSGSNYEQYF.

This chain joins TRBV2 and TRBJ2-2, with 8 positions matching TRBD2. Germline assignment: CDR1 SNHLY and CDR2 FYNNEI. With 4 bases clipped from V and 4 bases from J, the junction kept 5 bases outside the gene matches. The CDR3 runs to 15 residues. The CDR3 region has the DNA TGTGCCAGCAGTGGAGGACTAGCCGGCACCGGGGAGCTGTTTTTT. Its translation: CASSGGLAGTGELFF.

CDR3 in DNA: TGTGCCAGCTCACCATACCAGGCTAGCACAGATACGCAGTATTTT. Amino acid sequence: CASSPYQASTDTQYF. J is TRBJ2-3 and V is TRBV18; D uncertain. Germline-derived CDR1 and CDR2 are KGHSH and LQKENI. The CDR3 contains 15 residues. Trimming removed 2 bases from V and 0 bases from J, with 9 bases in between.

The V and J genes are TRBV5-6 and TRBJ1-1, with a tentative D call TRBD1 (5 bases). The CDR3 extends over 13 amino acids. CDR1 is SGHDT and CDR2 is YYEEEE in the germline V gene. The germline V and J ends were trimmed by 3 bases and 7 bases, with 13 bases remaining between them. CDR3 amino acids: CASSWGGEREAFF. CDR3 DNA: TGTGCCAGCAGCTGGGGCGGGGAACGTGAAGCTTTCTTT.

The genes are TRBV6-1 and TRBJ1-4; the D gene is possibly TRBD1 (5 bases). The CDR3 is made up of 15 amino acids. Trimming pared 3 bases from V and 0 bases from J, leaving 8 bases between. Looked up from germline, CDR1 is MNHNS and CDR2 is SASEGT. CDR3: CASSDGGATNEKLFF. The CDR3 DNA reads TGTGCCAGCAGTGACGGGGGGGCAACTAATGAAAAACTGTTTTTT.

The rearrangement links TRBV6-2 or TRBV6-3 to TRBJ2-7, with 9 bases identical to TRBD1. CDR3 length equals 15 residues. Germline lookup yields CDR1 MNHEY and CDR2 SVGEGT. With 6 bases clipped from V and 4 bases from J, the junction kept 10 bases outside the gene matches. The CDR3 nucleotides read TGTGCCAGCAGCGGACCGGGACAGGGATTTTACGAGCAGTACTTC. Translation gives CASSGPGQGFYEQYF.

The chain's CDR3 is CAWSVRGRLNQPQHF. DNA of the CDR3: TGTGCCTGGAGTGTGAGAGGGAGGCTCAATCAGCCCCAGCATTTT. This chain connects TRBV30 to TRBJ1-5; D is ambiguous. This CDR3 region has 15 residues. Trimming took off 0 bases at V and 3 bases at J, with 12 bases between the two ends. Germline assignment: CDR1 GTSNPN and CDR2 SVGIG (reference sequence).

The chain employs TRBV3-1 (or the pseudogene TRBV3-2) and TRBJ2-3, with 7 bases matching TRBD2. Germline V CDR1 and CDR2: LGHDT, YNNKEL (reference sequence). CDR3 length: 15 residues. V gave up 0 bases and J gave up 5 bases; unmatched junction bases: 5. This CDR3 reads CASSQDRRGIDTQYF. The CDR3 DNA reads TGTGCCAGCAGCCAAGATCGGCGGGGGATAGATACGCAGTATTTT.

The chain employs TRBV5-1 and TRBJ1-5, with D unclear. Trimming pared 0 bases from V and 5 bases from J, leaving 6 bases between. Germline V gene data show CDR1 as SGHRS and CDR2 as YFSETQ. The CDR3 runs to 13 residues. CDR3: CASSLVRDQPQHF. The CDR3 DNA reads TGCGCCAGCAGCTTGGTACGGGATCAGCCCCAGCATTTT.

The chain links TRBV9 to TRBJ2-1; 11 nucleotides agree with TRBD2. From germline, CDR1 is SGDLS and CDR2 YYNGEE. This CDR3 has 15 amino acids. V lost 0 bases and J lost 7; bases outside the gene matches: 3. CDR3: CASSVGTSGLNEQFF. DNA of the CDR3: TGTGCCAGCAGCGTAGGGACTAGCGGGCTAAATGAGCAGTTCTTC.

The CDR3 here is CASSPYVSVDEQYF. CDR3 DNA: TGTGCCAGCTCACCTTATGTTAGCGTCGACGAGCAGTACTTC. The chain joins TRBV18 to TRBJ2-7, with D tentatively TRBD2 (5 bases). The CDR3 loop spans 14 amino acids. V was pared by 3 bases and J by 5 bases, with 14 bases between. Germline V gene sequence: CDR1 KGHSH, CDR2 LQKENI.

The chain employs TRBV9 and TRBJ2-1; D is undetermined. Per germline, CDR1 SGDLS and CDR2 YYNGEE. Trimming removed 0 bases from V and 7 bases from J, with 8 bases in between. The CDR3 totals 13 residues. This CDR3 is CASSVGPSNEQFF. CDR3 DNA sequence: TGTGCCAGCAGCGTAGGGCCTTCGAATGAGCAGTTCTTC.

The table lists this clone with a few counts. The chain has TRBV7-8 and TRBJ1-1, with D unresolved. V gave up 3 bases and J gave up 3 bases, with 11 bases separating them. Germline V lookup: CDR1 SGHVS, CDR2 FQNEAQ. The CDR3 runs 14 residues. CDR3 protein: CASSFALRDTEAFF. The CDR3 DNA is TGTGCCAGCAGCTTCGCTTTACGGGACACTGAAGCTTTCTTT. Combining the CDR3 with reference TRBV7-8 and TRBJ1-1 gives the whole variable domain GAGVSQSPRYKVAKRGQDVALRCDPISGHVSLFWYQQALGQGPEFLTYFQNEAQLDKSGLPSDRFFAERPEGSVSTLKIQRTQQEDSAVYLCASSFALRDTEAFFGQGTRLTVV.

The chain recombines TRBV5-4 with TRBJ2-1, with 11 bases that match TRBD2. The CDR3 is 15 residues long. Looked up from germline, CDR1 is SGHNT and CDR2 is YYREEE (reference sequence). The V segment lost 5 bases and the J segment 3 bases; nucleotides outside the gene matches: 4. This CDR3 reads CASRSGTSGYNEQFF. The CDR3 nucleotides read TGTGCCAGCAGGTCCGGGACTAGCGGCTACAATGAGCAGTTCTTC.

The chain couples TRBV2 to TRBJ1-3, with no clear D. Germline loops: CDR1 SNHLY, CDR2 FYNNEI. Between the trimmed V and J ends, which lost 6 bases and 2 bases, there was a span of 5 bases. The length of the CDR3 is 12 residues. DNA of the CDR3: TGTGCCAGCAGAGGGCCTGGAAACACCATATATTTT. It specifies CASRGPGNTIYF.

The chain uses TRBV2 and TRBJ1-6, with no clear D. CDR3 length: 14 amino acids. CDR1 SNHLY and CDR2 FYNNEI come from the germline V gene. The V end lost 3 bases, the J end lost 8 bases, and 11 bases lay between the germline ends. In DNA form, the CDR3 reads TGTGCCAGCAGTGAGGAGACTTCAGATTCACCCCTCCACTTT. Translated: CASSEETSDSPLHF.

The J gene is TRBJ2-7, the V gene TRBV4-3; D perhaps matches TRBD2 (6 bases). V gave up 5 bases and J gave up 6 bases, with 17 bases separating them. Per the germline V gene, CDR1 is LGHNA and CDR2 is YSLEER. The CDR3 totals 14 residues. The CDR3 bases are TGCGCCAGCAGCGTTCAGAGGAGGGCGACCGAGCAGTACTTC. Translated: CASSVQRRATEQYF.

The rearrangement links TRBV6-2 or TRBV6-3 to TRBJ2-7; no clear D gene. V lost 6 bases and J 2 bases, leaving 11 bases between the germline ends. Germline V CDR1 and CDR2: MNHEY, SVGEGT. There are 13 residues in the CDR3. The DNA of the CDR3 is TGTGCCAGCAGCCCGACCGCTACCTACGAGCAGTACTTC. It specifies CASSPTATYEQYF.

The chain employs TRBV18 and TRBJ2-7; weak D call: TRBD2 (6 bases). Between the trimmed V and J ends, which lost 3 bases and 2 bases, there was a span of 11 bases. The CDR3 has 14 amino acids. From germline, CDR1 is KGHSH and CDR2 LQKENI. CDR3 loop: CASSPSGTPYEQYF. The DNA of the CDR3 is TGTGCCAGCTCACCGTCCGGGACTCCCTACGAGCAGTACTTC. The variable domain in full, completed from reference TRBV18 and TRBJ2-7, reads NAGVMQNPRHLVRRRGQEARLRCSPMKGHSHVYWYRQLPEEGLKFMVYLQKENIIDESGMPKERFSAEFPKEGPSILRIQQVVRGDSAAYFCASSPSGTPYEQYFGPGTRLTVT.

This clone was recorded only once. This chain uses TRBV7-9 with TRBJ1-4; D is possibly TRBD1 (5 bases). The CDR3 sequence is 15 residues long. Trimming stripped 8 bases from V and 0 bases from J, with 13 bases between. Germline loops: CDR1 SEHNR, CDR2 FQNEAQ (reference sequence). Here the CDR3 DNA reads TGTGCCAGCGGCGCCGGGGCTGCAACTAATGAAAAACTGTTTTTT. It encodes CASGAGAATNEKLFF.

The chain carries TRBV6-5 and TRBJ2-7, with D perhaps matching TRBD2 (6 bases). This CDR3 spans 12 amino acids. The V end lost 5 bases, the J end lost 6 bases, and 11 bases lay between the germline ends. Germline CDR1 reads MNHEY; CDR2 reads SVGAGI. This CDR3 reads CASSRDSTEQYF. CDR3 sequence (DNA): TGTGCCAGCAGTCGGGACTCGACCGAGCAGTACTTC.

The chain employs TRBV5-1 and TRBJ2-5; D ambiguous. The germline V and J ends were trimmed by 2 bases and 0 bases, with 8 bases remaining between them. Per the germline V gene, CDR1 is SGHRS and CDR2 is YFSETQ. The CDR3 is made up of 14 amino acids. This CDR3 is CASSLSVYQETQYF. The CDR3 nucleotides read TGCGCCAGCAGCTTATCGGTGTACCAAGAGACCCAGTACTTC. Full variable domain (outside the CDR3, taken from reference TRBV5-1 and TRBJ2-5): KAGVTQTPRYLIKTRGQQVTLSCSPISGHRSVSWYQQTPGQGLQFLFEYFSETQRNKGNFPGRFSGRQFSNSRSEMNVSTLELGDSALYLCASSLSVYQETQYFGPGTRLLVL.